This T cell receptor (beta chain) originates from a study of cytomegalovirus exposure and HLA in healthy donors. Study-level information: Falling in the Caucasian-associated ancestry cluster were 80% to 90% of under 500 genotyped donors.

60 Vbeta and 13 Jbeta primers were used in PCR. The method was immunoSEQ multiplex PCR; TCRdb's version includes in-frame clones alone and lacks a portion of them. The sample carries some 200,000 clones, 75% to 85% recorded once. CDR3 size: 15 residues. Trimming took off 1 base at V and 2 bases at J, with 12 bases between the two ends. Germline V lookup: CDR1 MGHRA, CDR2 YSYEKL. Study-level findings and limits: The authors later found TCR association rates varying by HLA locus, with DRB1 most and HLA-C fewest. Being indistinguishable, some V segments were excluded, TRBV6-2 and TRBV6-3 among them.

As for this clone: Its antigen is undetermined.

This TCR was sampled from a girl under 18 in good health and CMV-seronegative. V is TRBV4-1 and J is TRBJ2-7; no reliable D call. Sequencing was done on a sample of PBMCs. The CDR3 bases are TGCGCCAGCAGCCAAGCCCCCCAGGAAACCTACGAGCAGTACTTC. Amino acids: CASSQAPQETYEQYF.